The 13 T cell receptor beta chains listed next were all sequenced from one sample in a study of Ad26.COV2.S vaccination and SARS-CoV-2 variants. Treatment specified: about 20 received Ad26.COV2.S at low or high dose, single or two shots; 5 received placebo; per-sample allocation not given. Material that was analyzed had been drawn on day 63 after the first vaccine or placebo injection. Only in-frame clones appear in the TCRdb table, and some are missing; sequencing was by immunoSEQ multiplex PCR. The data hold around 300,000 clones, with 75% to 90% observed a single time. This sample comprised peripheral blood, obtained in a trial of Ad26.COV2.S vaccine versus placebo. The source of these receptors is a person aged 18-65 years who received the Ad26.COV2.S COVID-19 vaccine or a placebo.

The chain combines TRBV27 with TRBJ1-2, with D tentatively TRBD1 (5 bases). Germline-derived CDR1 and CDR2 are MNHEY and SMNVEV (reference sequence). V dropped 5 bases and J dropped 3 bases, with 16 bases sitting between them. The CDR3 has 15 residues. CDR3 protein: CASSPFPTEYYGYTF. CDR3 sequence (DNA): TGTGCCAGCAGTCCCTTCCCGACAGAGTACTATGGCTACACCTTC.

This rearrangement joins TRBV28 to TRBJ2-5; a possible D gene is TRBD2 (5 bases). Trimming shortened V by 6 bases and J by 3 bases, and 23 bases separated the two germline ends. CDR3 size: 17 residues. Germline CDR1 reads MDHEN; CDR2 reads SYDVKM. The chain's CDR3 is CASRQERAREWEETQYF. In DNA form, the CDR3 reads TGTGCCAGCAGACAAGAAAGGGCGAGGGAGTGGGAAGAGACCCAGTACTTC.

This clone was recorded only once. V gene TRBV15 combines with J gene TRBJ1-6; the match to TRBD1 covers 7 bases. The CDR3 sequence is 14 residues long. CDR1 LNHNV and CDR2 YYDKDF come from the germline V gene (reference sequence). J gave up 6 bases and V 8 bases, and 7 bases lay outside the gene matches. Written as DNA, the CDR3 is TGTGCCACCGCGGACAGGAGGATTAATTCACCCCTCCACTTT. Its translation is CATADRRINSPLHF.

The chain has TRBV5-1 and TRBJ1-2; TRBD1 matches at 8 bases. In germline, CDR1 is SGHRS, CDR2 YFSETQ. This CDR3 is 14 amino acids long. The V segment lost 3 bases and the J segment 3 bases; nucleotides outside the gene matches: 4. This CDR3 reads CASSSTTGDYGYTF. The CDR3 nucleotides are TGCGCCAGCAGCTCTACGACAGGGGACTATGGCTACACCTTC.

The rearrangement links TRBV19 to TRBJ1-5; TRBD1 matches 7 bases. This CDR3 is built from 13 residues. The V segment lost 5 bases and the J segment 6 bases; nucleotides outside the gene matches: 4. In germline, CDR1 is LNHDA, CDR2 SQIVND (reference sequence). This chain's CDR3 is CASSLQGFQPQHF. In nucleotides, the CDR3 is TGTGCCAGTAGTCTACAGGGGTTTCAGCCCCAGCATTTT.

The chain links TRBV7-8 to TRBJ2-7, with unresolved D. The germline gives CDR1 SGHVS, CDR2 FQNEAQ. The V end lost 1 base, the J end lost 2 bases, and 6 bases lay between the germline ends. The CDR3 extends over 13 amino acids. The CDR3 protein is CASSLEPTYEQYF. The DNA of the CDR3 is TGTGCCAGCAGCTTAGAGCCGACCTACGAGCAGTACTTC.

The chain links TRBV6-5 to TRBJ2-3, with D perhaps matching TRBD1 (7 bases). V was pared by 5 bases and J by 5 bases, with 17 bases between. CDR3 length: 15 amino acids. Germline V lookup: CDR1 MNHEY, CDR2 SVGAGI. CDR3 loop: CASSIRGVSKDTQYF. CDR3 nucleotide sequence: TGTGCCAGCAGTATCAGGGGGGTATCGAAAGATACGCAGTATTTT.

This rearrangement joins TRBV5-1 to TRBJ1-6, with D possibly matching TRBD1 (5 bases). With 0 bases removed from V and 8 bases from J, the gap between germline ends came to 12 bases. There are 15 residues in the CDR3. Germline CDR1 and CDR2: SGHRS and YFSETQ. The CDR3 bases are TGCGCCAGCAGCTTGGCCCAGGGCCTCGATTCACCCCTCCACTTT. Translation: CASSLAQGLDSPLHF.

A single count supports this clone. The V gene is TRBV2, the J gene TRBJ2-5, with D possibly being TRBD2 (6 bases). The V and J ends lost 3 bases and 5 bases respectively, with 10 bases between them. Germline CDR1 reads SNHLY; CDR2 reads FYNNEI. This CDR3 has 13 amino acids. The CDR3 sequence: CASSDGGFETQYF. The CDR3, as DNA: TGTGCCAGCAGTGATGGAGGGTTTGAGACCCAGTACTTC.

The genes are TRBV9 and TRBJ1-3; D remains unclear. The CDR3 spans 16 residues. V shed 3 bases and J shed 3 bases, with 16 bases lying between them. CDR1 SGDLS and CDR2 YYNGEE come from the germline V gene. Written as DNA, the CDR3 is TGTGCCAGCAGCGCCGGATTCGCGGAGGTTGGAAACACCATATATTTT. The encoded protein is CASSAGFAEVGNTIYF.

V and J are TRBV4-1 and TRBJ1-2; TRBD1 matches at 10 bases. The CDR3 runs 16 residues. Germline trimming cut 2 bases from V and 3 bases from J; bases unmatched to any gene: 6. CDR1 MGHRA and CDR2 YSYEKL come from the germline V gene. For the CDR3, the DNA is TGCGCCAGCAGCCAACCCGGGACAGGGGCGGACTATGGCTACACCTTC. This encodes CASSQPGTGADYGYTF.

The CDR3: CASSVATMREAFF. The CDR3 region has the DNA TGTGCCAGCAGCGTAGCTACCATGCGTGAAGCTTTCTTT. V is TRBV9 and J is TRBJ1-1, with unresolved D. The V and J ends lost 0 bases and 7 bases respectively, with 10 bases between them. Germline V gene data show CDR1 as SGDLS and CDR2 as YYNGEE. The CDR3 sequence is 13 residues long.

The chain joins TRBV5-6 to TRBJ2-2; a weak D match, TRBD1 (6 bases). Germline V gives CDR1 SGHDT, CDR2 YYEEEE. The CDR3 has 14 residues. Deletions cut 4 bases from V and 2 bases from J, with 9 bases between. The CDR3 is CASSEDRNTGELFF. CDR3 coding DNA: TGTGCCAGCAGCGAGGACAGAAACACCGGGGAGCTGTTTTTT.